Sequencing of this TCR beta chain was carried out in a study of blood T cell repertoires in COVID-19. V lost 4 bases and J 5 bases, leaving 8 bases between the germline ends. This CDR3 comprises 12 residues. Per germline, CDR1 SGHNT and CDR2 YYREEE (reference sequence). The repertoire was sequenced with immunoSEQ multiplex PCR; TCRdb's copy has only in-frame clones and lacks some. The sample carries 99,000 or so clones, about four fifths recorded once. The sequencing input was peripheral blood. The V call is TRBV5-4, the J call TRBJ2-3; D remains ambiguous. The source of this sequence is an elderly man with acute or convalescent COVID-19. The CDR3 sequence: CASSPQQDTQYF. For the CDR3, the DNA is TGTGCCAGCAGCCCGCAACAAGATACGCAGTATTTT.